These 24 T cell receptor beta chains share one sample of origin, sequenced in a study of identical twins. TCRdb processed the 5' RACE reads anew with MiXCR; each CDR3 protein has one entry. The table shows some 1,700,000 distinct CDR3 sequences, with about 32% occurring only once. The sequencing sample was made of cord blood. The source is a newborn girl in good health.

This chain connects TRBV6-6 to TRBJ2-7; TRBD2 matches 7 bases. The CDR3 is 16 residues long. Germline values: CDR1 MNHNY, CDR2 SVGAGI (reference sequence). V lost 5 bases, J lost 1 base, and 11 bases stayed unmatched. CDR3 bases: TGTGCCAGCAGTAACCTTGGGGGGGGAATTTCCTACGAGCAGTACTTC. Protein sequence: CASSNLGGGISYEQYF.

The V gene is TRBV13, the J gene TRBJ1-2; TRBD1 might be the D (5 bases). This CDR3 spans 13 amino acids. Germline V lookup: CDR1 PRHDT, CDR2 FYEKMQ (reference sequence). Trimming took 2 bases from V and 4 from J, leaving 8 bases between them. The CDR3 loop is CASSLKGPYGYTF. In DNA, the CDR3 is TGTGCCAGCAGCTTAAAGGGGCCCTATGGCTACACCTTC.

In DNA form, the CDR3 reads TGTGCCAGCAGCGGGGCCCGTAACTATGGCTACACCTTC. Translating gives CASSGARNYGYTF. The V call is TRBV2, the J call TRBJ1-2, with D maybe TRBD1 (5 bases). The CDR3 totals 13 residues. Between the trimmed V and J ends, which lost 6 bases and 1 base, there was a span of 9 bases. Germline loops: CDR1 SNHLY, CDR2 FYNNEI.

The table lists this clonotype with many counts. This chain uses TRBV6-2 or TRBV6-3 with TRBJ2-1, with 10 bases that match TRBD2. Germline V gives CDR1 MNHEY, CDR2 SVGEGT. CDR3 size: 14 residues. Germline trimming cut 5 bases from V and 7 bases from J; bases unmatched to any gene: 5. The CDR3 DNA is TGTGCCAGCAGTAATAGCGGGGGGAGAAATGAGCAGTTCTTC. It is translated as CASSNSGGRNEQFF.

This clonotype turned up a few times. The V gene is TRBV29-1, the J gene TRBJ1-1; tentatively, D is TRBD1 (6 bases). The V gene's germline CDR1 is SQVTM and CDR2 ANQGSEA. The CDR3 contains 13 residues. The V end was cut by 7 bases, the J end by 1 base, with 13 bases between. CDR3 region: CSAVGGPNTEAFF. CDR3 sequence (DNA): TGCAGCGCTGTTGGGGGCCCGAACACTGAAGCTTTCTTT.

V usage is TRBV4-1 and J usage is TRBJ1-1; tentatively, D is TRBD1 (6 bases). Trimming left V 2 bases short and J 1 base short, with 11 bases between. Germline CDR1 reads MGHRA; CDR2 reads YSYEKL. The CDR3 has 15 residues. The CDR3 sequence: CASSQSGTQNTEAFF. The CDR3 DNA reads TGCGCCAGCAGCCAATCGGGGACACAGAACACTGAAGCTTTCTTT.

V gene TRBV7-9 combines with J gene TRBJ2-5, with 7 bases aligning to TRBD1. After removal of 5 bases from V and 1 base from J, the junction contained 4 bases not matched to a gene. The CDR3 length is 14 residues. The V gene's germline CDR1 is SEHNR and CDR2 FQNEAQ (reference sequence). CDR3 in amino acids: CASSTWDSQETQYF. CDR3 sequence (DNA): TGTGCCAGCAGCACCTGGGACAGCCAAGAGACCCAGTACTTC.

The chain carries TRBV3-1 and TRBJ2-7; 9 bases line up with TRBD2. Trimming removed 0 bases from V and 8 bases from J; junction bases left unmatched: 5. Germline V gene sequence: CDR1 LGHDT, CDR2 YNNKEL (reference sequence). CDR3 size: 14 residues. CDR3 loop: CASSQEYLAGQQYF. CDR3 bases: TGTGCCAGCAGCCAAGAGTATCTAGCGGGACAGCAGTACTTC.

Remarks on this clonotype: The junction does not match germline at one end; this may be a read error. The chain carries TRBV2 and TRBJ1-6, with 8 bases identical to TRBD1. CDR1 SNHLY and CDR2 FYNNEI come from the germline V gene. The CDR3 contains 15 residues. The CDR3 region has the DNA TGTGCCGGCAGTGATCGGGACAGGCGGAATTCACCCCTCCACTTT. Its translation: CAGSDRDRRNSPLHF.

This clonotype was counted only a few times. J is TRBJ1-4 and V is TRBV3-1; D is uncertain. The germline V gene encodes CDR1 LGHDT and CDR2 YNNKEL (reference sequence). Trimming took 0 bases from V and 7 from J, leaving 15 bases between them. This CDR3 spans 16 amino acids. The CDR3 region is CASSQDAAPWAEKLFF. The CDR3 DNA sequence: TGTGCCAGCAGCCAAGATGCGGCCCCTTGGGCTGAAAAACTGTTTTTT.

The table lists this clonotype with a few counts. The rearrangement uses TRBV24-1 and TRBJ2-2; D is uncertain. The CDR3 runs 12 residues. V was clipped by 5 bases and J by 5 bases, with 5 bases between them. The V gene's germline CDR1 is KGHDR and CDR2 SFDVKD. CDR3 nucleotides: TGTGCCACCAGTGTGGGGACCGGGGAGCTGTTTTTT. It specifies CATSVGTGELFF.

The chain recombines TRBV12-3 or TRBV12-4 with TRBJ2-5, with D perhaps matching TRBD2 (6 bases). CDR3 length equals 14 residues. V was shortened by 6 bases and J by 3 bases, with 14 bases between the two germline ends. The CDR3 DNA follows: TGTGCCAGCAGAGACCTAGCGAAAAAAGAGACCCAGTACTTC. Its translation is CASRDLAKKETQYF.

This rearrangement joins TRBV25-1 to TRBJ2-5; maybe TRBD1 (6 bases). Germline values: CDR1 MGHDK, CDR2 SYGVNS. This CDR3 is built from 14 residues. Trimming took off 1 base at V and 7 bases at J, with 13 bases between the two ends. The CDR3 sequence is CASSESYQGGTQYF. The DNA of the CDR3 is TGTGCCAGCAGTGAATCGTACCAAGGGGGGACCCAGTACTTC.

This sequence joins TRBV6-5 and TRBJ1-1; D remains unclear. This CDR3 is built from 18 residues. Trimming stripped 2 bases from V and 1 base from J, with 20 bases between. Germline V gene data show CDR1 as MNHEY and CDR2 as SVGAGI. The CDR3 DNA follows: TGTGCCAGCAGTTACCCTAAGGACTGGGAGAAGTGGAACACTGAAGCTTTCTTT. This codes for CASSYPKDWEKWNTEAFF.

This clonotype was seen only a few times. This chain joins TRBV12-3 or TRBV12-4 and TRBJ2-3; D may correspond to TRBD1 or TRBD2 (5 bases each). The CDR3 extends over 13 amino acids. Trimming shortened V by 6 bases and J by 4 bases, and 11 bases separated the two germline ends. CDR3 nucleotide sequence: TGTGCCAGCAGACGGGACGGTCCAGATACGCAGTATTTT. It specifies CASRRDGPDTQYF.

This chain joins TRBV11-1 and TRBJ2-4; D uncertain. The J call is in doubt because the DNA end fits TRBJ2-7 better. The length of the CDR3 is 14 residues. The V gene's germline CDR1 is SGHAT and CDR2 FQDESV (reference sequence). CDR3 nucleotide sequence: TGTGCCAGCAGCTTAGTGGGGATCGAATACGAGCAGTACTTC. Translating it yields CASSLVGIEYEQYF.

This clonotype occurred a few times. The gene calls are TRBV15 and TRBJ2-7; maybe TRBD2 (5 bases). CDR1 is LNHNV, CDR2 YYDKDF, per germline (reference sequence). Trimming left V 1 base short and J 4 bases short, with 5 bases between. The CDR3 spans 12 residues. CDR3 residues: CATSRGGYEQYF. The CDR3 DNA follows: TGTGCCACCAGCAGAGGAGGGTACGAGCAGTACTTC.

This clonotype was recorded a few times. The chain couples TRBV7-9 to TRBJ1-5, with 8 bases matching TRBD1. The junction had 7 bases not matched to a gene; V was cut back by 4 bases and J by 2 bases. Germline CDR1 and CDR2: SEHNR and FQNEAQ (reference sequence). The CDR3 consists of 16 residues. The CDR3 loop reads CASSSDRGRGNQPQHF. Here the CDR3 DNA reads TGTGCCAGCAGCTCCGACAGGGGAAGGGGCAATCAGCCCCAGCATTTT.

This clonotype was seen at least ten times. The chain combines TRBV4-1 with TRBJ1-1; maybe TRBD1 (6 bases). V lost 4 bases, J lost 2 bases, and 11 bases lay in between. Germline loops: CDR1 MGHRA, CDR2 YSYEKL. The length of the CDR3 is 14 residues. The CDR3 spells CASSRPGQNTEAFF. Here the CDR3 DNA reads TGCGCCAGCAGCCGGCCGGGACAAAACACTGAAGCTTTCTTT.

In its sample, this clonotype was seen a few times. V and J are TRBV20-1 and TRBJ2-5; D remains ambiguous. This CDR3 spans 16 amino acids. Germline CDR1 reads DFQATT; CDR2 reads SNEGSKA (reference sequence). With 2 bases removed from V and 0 bases from J, the gap between germline ends came to 16 bases. This chain's CDR3 is CSARQWASMYQETQYF. In DNA form, the CDR3 reads TGCAGTGCTAGACAATGGGCCTCTATGTACCAAGAGACCCAGTACTTC.

The chain recombines TRBV6-1 with TRBJ2-2, with 14 bases lining up with TRBD2. J was trimmed by 2 bases and V by 5 bases; bases with no gene match: 10. Germline CDR1 MNHNS, CDR2 SASEGT. CDR3 size: 19 residues. CDR3 residues: CASSTSPGLAGANTGELFF. The CDR3 region has the DNA TGTGCCAGCAGTACATCCCCGGGACTAGCGGGGGCCAACACCGGGGAGCTGTTTTTT.

This clonotype turned up a few times. V is TRBV11-2 and J is TRBJ2-7; weak D call: TRBD1 (6 bases). V lost 6 bases and J 0 bases, leaving 12 bases between the germline ends. Germline V gives CDR1 SGHAT, CDR2 FQNNGV. The CDR3 contains 14 residues. CDR3 sequence: CASRKGDISYEQYF. CDR3 nucleotides: TGTGCCAGCAGAAAAGGGGACATCTCCTACGAGCAGTACTTC.

The CDR3 DNA sequence: TGTGCCAGCAGCCTTTGGGGACTAGTAGCCTACGAGCAGTACTTC. This encodes CASSLWGLVAYEQYF. The rearrangement links TRBV7-2 to TRBJ2-7, with TRBD2 identical over 8 bases. V lost 5 bases, J lost 2 bases, and 8 bases stayed unmatched. The germline V gene encodes CDR1 SGHTA and CDR2 FQGNSA. CDR3 length: 15 residues.

This clonotype was seen a few times. The chain couples TRBV4-1 to TRBJ2-3, with 11 positions matching TRBD2. CDR1 is MGHRA and CDR2 is YSYEKL in the germline V gene. The CDR3 loop spans 17 amino acids. The trim removed 3 bases at V and 3 bases at J, leaving 8 bases unmatched. CDR3 in amino acids: CASSQATSGRRTDTQYF. The CDR3 region has the DNA TGCGCCAGCAGCCAGGCAACTAGCGGGAGAAGAACAGATACGCAGTATTTT.